This T cell receptor (beta chain) derives from a study of Ad26.COV2.S vaccination and SARS-CoV-2 variants. This clone has just a few counts. Treatment specified: around 19 received Ad26.COV2.S at low or high dose, single or two shots; about 5 received placebo; per-sample allocation not given. On day 63 after the first injection, vaccine and placebo recipients gave samples. There are 14 residues in the CDR3. Germline CDR1 is SGHVS and CDR2 is FQNEAQ. Trimming removed 0 bases from V and 7 bases from J, with 10 bases in between. Assay used: immunoSEQ multiplex PCR; TCRdb lists only in-frame clones, some missing. The sample consists of about 400,000 clones, about 89% of them appearing once.

The rearrangement uses TRBV7-8 and TRBJ2-1, with D possibly TRBD2 on 6 matching bases. Here the sequenced sample was peripheral blood, taken in a trial of Ad26.COV2.S vaccine versus placebo. This sequence originates from a person between 18 and 60 years old who received the Ad26.COV2.S COVID-19 vaccine or a placebo. The CDR3 nucleotides are TGTGCCAGCAGCTTAGCCCCGGGAGAAAATGAGCAGTTCTTC. It is translated as CASSLAPGENEQFF.